This entry lists 8 T cell receptor beta chains sequenced from one sample in a study of blood T cell repertoires in COVID-19. Measured with immunoSEQ multiplex PCR; TCRdb has only the in-frame clones, and not every one. The sample includes approximately 260,000 clones, over 70% of them seen just once. The sequencing sample was made of peripheral blood. Receptor source: a woman aged 70-85 years with COVID-19, enrolled during active disease.

V usage is TRBV6-5 and J usage is TRBJ2-7; TRBD1 agrees at 7 bases. Germline CDR1 reads MNHEY; CDR2 reads SVGAGI. J was trimmed by 4 bases and V by 6 bases; bases with no gene match: 6. This CDR3 region has 13 residues. In DNA form, the CDR3 reads TGTGCCAGCAGAGGGGACAGTTTTTACGAGCAGTACTTC. Translation gives CASRGDSFYEQYF.

The CDR3 DNA reads TGTGCCAGCAGTTTATGGGCTAGCGGGAACCAAGAGACCCAGTACTTC. It translates to CASSLWASGNQETQYF. The genes are TRBV28 and TRBJ2-5; 9 bases map to TRBD2. The CDR3 totals 16 residues. Per the germline V gene, CDR1 is MDHEN and CDR2 is SYDVKM. Losses at the gene ends were 0 bases for V and 0 bases for J; bases not matched to a gene: 2. The variable domain in full, with the rest retrieved from reference TRBV28 and TRBJ2-5, is DVKVTQSSRYLVKRTGEKVFLECVQDMDHENMFWYRQDPGLGLRLIYFSYDVKMKEKGDIPEGYSVSREKKERFSLILESASTNQTSMYLCASSLWASGNQETQYFGPGTRLLVL.

The genes are TRBV5-1 and TRBJ2-3; perhaps TRBD1 as D (6 bases). Germline CDR1 and CDR2: SGHRS and YFSETQ. The CDR3 is made up of 14 amino acids. Trimming shortened V by 3 bases and J by 2 bases, and 10 bases separated the two germline ends. Here the CDR3 DNA reads TGCGCCAGCAGCTGGGGACATTTCACAGATACGCAGTATTTT. Translating gives CASSWGHFTDTQYF. Looking up the rest from reference TRBV5-1 and TRBJ2-3 gives the full variable domain: KAGVTQTPRYLIKTRGQQVTLSCSPISGHRSVSWYQQTPGQGLQFLFEYFSETQRNKGNFPGRFSGRQFSNSRSEMNVSTLELGDSALYLCASSWGHFTDTQYFGPGTRLTVL.

The chain links TRBV6-5 to TRBJ2-3; TRBD2 matches at 7 bases. Germline V gene sequence: CDR1 MNHEY, CDR2 SVGAGI. The trim removed 6 bases at V and 1 base at J, leaving 1 base unmatched. The CDR3 runs 13 residues. Here the CDR3 DNA reads TGTGCCAGCAGCCGGGGGGGCACAGATACGCAGTATTTT. Encoded protein: CASSRGGTDTQYF.

The chain employs TRBV10-3 and TRBJ2-1, with 7 bases identical to TRBD2. Germline CDR1 ENHRY, CDR2 SYGVKD. The CDR3 extends over 14 amino acids. J lost 6 bases, V lost 2 bases, and 4 bases had no gene match. CDR3: CAISELAETNEQFF. The CDR3 coding sequence is TGTGCCATCAGTGAGCTAGCGGAGACCAATGAGCAGTTCTTC.

A remark on this clone: The sample contains more than one DNA sequence encoding this CDR3. The gene calls are TRBV9 and TRBJ2-3; tentatively, D is TRBD1 (5 bases). Germline V gives CDR1 SGDLS, CDR2 YYNGEE. The ends were cut back, 0 bases at V and 0 bases at J, with 5 bases in the middle. This CDR3 region has 14 residues. CDR3 loop: CASSVGGSTDTQYF. CDR3 in DNA: TGTGCCAGCAGCGTAGGGGGCAGCACAGATACGCAGTATTTT. Together with reference TRBV9 and TRBJ2-3, the CDR3 gives the full variable domain: DSGVTQTPKHLITATGQRVTLRCSPRSGDLSVYWYQQSLDQGLQFLIQYYNGEERAKGNILERFSAQQFPDLHSELNLSSLELGDSALYFCASSVGGSTDTQYFGPGTRLTVL.

The rearrangement links TRBV29-1 to TRBJ2-7; D might be TRBD1 (6 bases). The CDR3 is 16 amino acids. Per the germline V gene, CDR1 is SQVTM and CDR2 is ANQGSEA. Trimming removed 5 bases at V and 4 bases at J, with 24 bases between. CDR3 DNA sequence: TGCAGCGTTTCCCCCTCCTCGCGGACAGAGACTTACGAGCAGTACTTC. Its translation: CSVSPSSRTETYEQYF.

This clone came up once. In DNA, the CDR3 is TGCGCCAGCAGCCCCGGGGAGACTAGCTTGAACACCGGGGAGCTGTTTTTT. This codes for CASSPGETSLNTGELFF. The chain couples TRBV4-3 to TRBJ2-2, with 7 positions matching TRBD2. Germline-derived CDR1 and CDR2 are LGHNA and YSLEER. This CDR3 is 17 amino acids long. V trimming: 4 bases; J trimming: 1 base; junction bases outside the gene matches: 9.